The present TCR beta chain was sequenced within a study of T cells in Graves' hyperthyroidism and ophthalmopathy. Germline V gene lookup returns CDR1 ENHRY and CDR2 SYGVKD. Trimming cost V 4 bases and J 4 bases, with 22 bases left between them. The CDR3 contains 18 residues. Not enrolled were patients with uncontrolled infection, other autoimmune disease, pregnancy or lactation. Researchers amplified the TCR beta CDR3 regions from RNA transcripts. Primed by the HTBI set, a first-round RT-PCR was run on the TCR CDR3. TCRdb re-analysed the multiplex PCR reads in MiXCR, keeping a single row per CDR3 protein. The sample lists around 250,000 distinct CDR3 sequences, around 15% seen once, with under 35% in the top ten. General study results and limits: Ophthalmopathy, which appeared later, was predicted by the model a median approximately six months before onset.

This clonotype was seen ten or more times. Its antigen is unidentified. This TCR was recovered from a woman aged 18-35 years with Graves' ophthalmopathy. Sequencing was done on a sample of blood. J is TRBJ1-4 and V is TRBV10-3; D ambiguous. CDR3 residues: CAISVADSSGFGNEKLFF. The CDR3 DNA reads TGTGCCATCAGTGTTGCAGATTCTTCGGGATTTGGTAATGAAAAACTGTTTTTT.